This TCR beta chain appears in the sequencing data of a study of cytomegalovirus exposure and HLA in healthy donors. Overall study results and limits: Later analysis identified some 16,000 TCR beta sequences associated with HLA alleles, using a false discovery rate threshold of 0.05. Per a later analysis, HLA-associated TCR beta chains showed more clonal expansion than other, equally common TCR beta chains. As was reported, the HLA-A and HLA-B alleles of most subjects were accurately predicted from TCR beta sequences.

PCR involved 60 Vbeta and 13 Jbeta primers. TCRdb keeps only in-frame clones here, not all; method: immunoSEQ multiplex PCR. The table lists some 99,000 clones, 70% to 80% of them singletons, with less than 10% in the top ten. The CDR3 spans 16 residues. Germline V lookup: CDR1 SSHAT, CDR2 FNYEAQ (reference sequence). Regarding donors, all were healthy bone marrow donors. For this clone: Its antigen is unidentified. Germline is not matched at one junction end, which may reflect a read error.

The chain combines TRBV7-7 with TRBJ2-5; 9 bases align to TRBD1. The TCR sequence derives from a female donor in good health and CMV-seronegative. The sequencing input was PBMCs. Here the CDR3 reads CASSSSRTGAGETQYF. In DNA form, the CDR3 reads TGTGCTAGCAGCTCCAGTCGGACAGGGGCAGGGGAGACCCAGTACTTC.